What follows describes a single T cell receptor (beta chain). Its antigen is as yet unknown. Trimming removed 4 bases from V and 4 bases from J, with 15 bases in between. CDR1 SQVTM and CDR2 ANQGSEA come from the germline V gene. This CDR3 spans 14 amino acids. Following RNA extraction, reverse transcription yielded cDNA that acted as the sequencing template. Data came from immunoSEQ multiplex PCR; TCRdb stores just in-frame clones and leaves some out. The repertoire holds hundreds of thousands of clones, with around 67% as singletons. This sample was included in a study of CD8+ T cells in alopecia areata. Study summary: Patients in the treated group were given tofacitinib by mouth, 5 to 10 mg twice a day. Findings and limits, study-wide: Normal scalp had lower clonality than lesional scalp, with alopecia totalis/universalis lesions showing this most strongly.

CD4+ and CD8+ T cells were sorted from PBMCs stained for CD3, CD4 and CD8. The TCR originated in a human donor with alopecia areata. The sequencing used CD4+ T cells sorted from blood, collected at week 0. V is TRBV29-1 and J is TRBJ2-3, with D possibly matching TRBD2 (5 bases). CDR3 nucleotide sequence: TGCAGCGTTGGGGAGACCGTGGGCCCAGATACGCAGTATTTT. Amino acid sequence: CSVGETVGPDTQYF.